What follows are 18 T cell receptor beta chains derived from one specimen sequenced in a study of T-cell memory formation after mild COVID-19. TCRdb reprocessed the 5' RACE reads via MiXCR and lists one record per CDR3 protein. The table has about 270,000 distinct CDR3 sequences, about a sixth seen once; the top ten hold approximately 23%. Sequenced: PBMCs or a T cell subset sorted from them (not recorded which). Receptors were obtained from a young man who had mild COVID-19 (a few samples of this study predate the infection). Cell type and time point are not known.

The J gene is TRBJ1-5, the V gene TRBV18; 10 nucleotides align to TRBD1. Losses at the gene ends were 6 bases for V and 4 bases for J; bases not matched to a gene: 6. The germline gives CDR1 KGHSH, CDR2 LQKENI. The CDR3 spans 15 residues. The CDR3 DNA is TGTGCCAGCTCTCGGGGACAGGGGCGTAATCAGCCCCAGCATTTT. This sequence encodes CASSRGQGRNQPQHF.

The chain recombines TRBV19 with TRBJ2-1, with D possibly being TRBD2 (5 bases). The CDR3 is made up of 14 amino acids. CDR1 LNHDA and CDR2 SQIVND come from the germline V gene (reference sequence). The ends were cut back, 10 bases at V and 4 bases at J, with 17 bases in the middle. DNA of the CDR3: TGTGCCACGTCATTTGACCCGGGGTACAATGAGCAGTTCTTC. This translates into CATSFDPGYNEQFF.

This rearrangement joins TRBV6-5 to TRBJ1-2, with D hard to call. Deletions cut 2 bases from V and 0 bases from J, with 4 bases between. The germline gives CDR1 MNHEY, CDR2 SVGAGI. The CDR3 consists of 13 residues. CDR3 nucleotides: TGTGCCAGCAGTTACGGACCTAACTATGGCTACACCTTC. This encodes CASSYGPNYGYTF.

This clonotype was seen more than once but under ten times. This chain links TRBV6-5 with TRBJ2-2; tentatively, D is TRBD2 (6 bases). CDR1 and CDR2 (germline): MNHEY, SVGAGI. The CDR3 extends over 13 amino acids. Trimming stripped 9 bases from V and 5 bases from J, with 13 bases between. The CDR3 is CASRPGGTGELFF. The CDR3 DNA reads TGTGCCAGTCGCCCTGGAGGGACCGGGGAGCTGTTTTTT.

This clonotype was detected a few times. The chain joins TRBV6-1 to TRBJ1-2; D perhaps matches TRBD1 (6 bases). V lost 4 bases, J lost 5 bases, and 11 bases lay in between. The CDR3 runs to 13 residues. CDR1 and CDR2 (germline): MNHNS, SASEGT. CDR3: CASSGRGWYGYTF. The DNA of the CDR3 is TGTGCCAGCAGTGGCAGGGGCTGGTATGGCTACACCTTC.

This chain joins TRBV15 and TRBJ2-4; D may be TRBD1 (6 bases). CDR1 LNHNV and CDR2 YYDKDF come from the germline V gene (reference sequence). The CDR3 loop spans 14 amino acids. V was pared by 8 bases and J by 6 bases, with 17 bases between. CDR3 residues: CATQAGQRLNIQYF. The DNA of the CDR3 is TGTGCCACCCAAGCAGGACAGCGACTAAACATTCAGTACTTC.

Here the CDR3 reads CAWSVRSAETQYF. The CDR3, as DNA: TGTGCCTGGAGTGTACGTAGCGCGGAGACCCAGTACTTC. The chain uses TRBV30 and TRBJ2-5, with a tentative D call TRBD2 (5 bases). Trimming took 0 bases from V and 5 from J, leaving 10 bases between them. CDR1 is GTSNPN and CDR2 is SVGIG in the germline V gene (reference sequence). The CDR3 contains 13 residues. The complete variable domain, with remaining parts taken from reference TRBV30 and TRBJ2-5, reads SQTIHQWPATLVQPVGSPLSLECTVEGTSNPNLYWYRQAAGRGLQLLFYSVGIGQISSEVPQNLSASRPQDRQFILSSKKLLLSDSGFYLCAWSVRSAETQYFGPGTRLLVL.

The chain is built from TRBV7-9 and TRBJ1-1, with D perhaps matching TRBD1 (6 bases). This CDR3 comprises 18 residues. Germline CDR1 reads SEHNR; CDR2 reads FQNEAQ (reference sequence). Deletions cut 5 bases from V and 0 bases from J, with 22 bases between. DNA of the CDR3: TGTGCCAGCAGCCCGGACCCGGACAGCTCCGTCGTGAACACTGAAGCTTTCTTT. Its protein is CASSPDPDSSVVNTEAFF.

This clonotype showed up many times. CDR3 DNA: TGTGCCAGCAGCTCACGGACCCTAGACTACGAGCAGTACTTC. It encodes CASSSRTLDYEQYF. The chain couples TRBV7-2 to TRBJ2-7; D uncertain. This CDR3 comprises 14 residues. Between the trimmed V and J ends, which lost 4 bases and 3 bases, there was a span of 13 bases. Looked up from germline, CDR1 is SGHTA and CDR2 is FQGNSA.

The V gene is TRBV24-1, the J gene TRBJ2-2; 7 nucleotides line up with TRBD1. V dropped 4 bases and J dropped 4; count of bases not matched to a gene: 5. This CDR3 region has 15 residues. CDR1 is KGHDR and CDR2 is SFDVKD in the germline V gene. CDR3 DNA: TGTGCCACCAGTGAATACAGGGGTGGCACCGGGGAGCTGTTTTTT. It translates to CATSEYRGGTGELFF.

The chain has TRBV9 and TRBJ2-3, with TRBD2 matching over 8 bases. Trimming removed 3 bases from V and 3 bases from J; junction bases left unmatched: 6. This CDR3 has 15 amino acids. Germline lookup yields CDR1 SGDLS and CDR2 YYNGEE. This CDR3 is CASSAGGAPTDTQYF. In DNA, the CDR3 is TGTGCCAGCAGCGCCGGGGGGGCGCCGACAGATACGCAGTATTTT.

The V gene is TRBV12-3 or TRBV12-4, the J gene TRBJ1-6; D is ambiguous. With 2 bases removed from V and 0 bases from J, the gap between germline ends came to 14 bases. The CDR3 has 18 residues. CDR3 sequence (DNA): TGTGCCAGCAGTTTACATAGGGCATCCGGCTCCTATAATTCACCCCTCCACTTT. Translated: CASSLHRASGSYNSPLHF.

This clonotype was seen many times. The chain employs TRBV4-1 and TRBJ1-1; D possibly corresponds to TRBD1 (5 bases). This CDR3 is 13 amino acids long. Germline V lookup: CDR1 MGHRA, CDR2 YSYEKL. Trimming cost V 2 bases and J 9 bases, with 13 bases left between them. The CDR3 DNA reads as TGCGCCAGCAGCCAAAGAGGGGAGGTGAAAGCTTTCTTT. Translation gives CASSQRGEVKAFF.

This clonotype was counted at least ten times. V and J are TRBV27 and TRBJ1-5, with 7 bases matching TRBD1. Germline CDR1 is MNHEY and CDR2 is SMNVEV (reference sequence). The CDR3 has 14 amino acids. V shed 6 bases and J 5 bases; nucleotides not matched to a gene: 7. The CDR3 nucleotides read TGTGCCAGCAGGACAGGGTGGGTCGATCAGCCCCAGCATTTT. Translated: CASRTGWVDQPQHF.

This clonotype turned up a few times. The J gene is TRBJ2-1, the V gene TRBV6-2 or TRBV6-3; D may match TRBD1 or TRBD2 (5 bases each). Per germline, CDR1 MNHEY and CDR2 SVGEGT. The V end lost 6 bases, the J end lost 8 bases, and 11 bases lay between the germline ends. The CDR3 contains 12 residues. CDR3 in DNA: TGTGCCAGCAGCAGGGAGTTGGATGAGCAGTTCTTC. It translates to CASSRELDEQFF.

The V and J genes are TRBV27 and TRBJ2-1; D is possibly TRBD1 (5 bases). V lost 1 base to trimming and J lost 8 bases, with 12 bases between them. The germline V gene encodes CDR1 MNHEY and CDR2 SMNVEV (reference sequence). This CDR3 spans 14 amino acids. This CDR3 reads CASSLWGSIDEQFF. CDR3 nucleotide sequence: TGTGCCAGCAGTTTATGGGGCAGTATCGATGAGCAGTTCTTC.

The chain carries TRBV7-9 and TRBJ2-2; weak D call: TRBD1 (6 bases). Germline CDR1 is SEHNR and CDR2 is FQNEAQ (reference sequence). CDR3 size: 15 residues. With 5 bases removed from V and 1 base from J, the gap between germline ends came to 11 bases. CDR3 loop: CASSPQGLNTGELFF. The CDR3 DNA is TGTGCCAGCAGCCCTCAGGGGCTGAACACCGGGGAGCTGTTTTTT.

The rearrangement joins TRBV5-1 to TRBJ2-7, with TRBD1 identical over 7 bases. Germline V gives CDR1 SGHRS, CDR2 YFSETQ. The CDR3 is made up of 15 amino acids. With 4 bases clipped from V and 1 base from J, the junction kept 8 bases outside the gene matches. The CDR3 bases are TGCGCCAGCAGCGTACAACCGGGACAGTCCTACGAGCAGTACTTC. As protein: CASSVQPGQSYEQYF.